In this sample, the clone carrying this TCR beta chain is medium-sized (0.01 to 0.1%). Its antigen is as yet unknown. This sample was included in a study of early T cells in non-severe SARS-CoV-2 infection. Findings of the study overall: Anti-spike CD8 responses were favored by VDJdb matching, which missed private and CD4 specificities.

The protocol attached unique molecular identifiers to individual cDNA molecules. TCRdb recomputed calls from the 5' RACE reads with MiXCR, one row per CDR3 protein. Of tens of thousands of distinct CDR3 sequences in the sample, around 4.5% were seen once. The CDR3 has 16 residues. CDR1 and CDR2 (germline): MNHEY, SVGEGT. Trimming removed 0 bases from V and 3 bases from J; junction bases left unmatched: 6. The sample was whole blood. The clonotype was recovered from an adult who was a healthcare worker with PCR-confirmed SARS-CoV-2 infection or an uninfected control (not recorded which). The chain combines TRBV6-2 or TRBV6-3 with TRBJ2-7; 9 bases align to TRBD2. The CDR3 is CASSYSSSGSFYEQYF. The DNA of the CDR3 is TGTGCCAGCAGTTACTCGAGTAGCGGGAGTTTCTACGAGCAGTACTTC.